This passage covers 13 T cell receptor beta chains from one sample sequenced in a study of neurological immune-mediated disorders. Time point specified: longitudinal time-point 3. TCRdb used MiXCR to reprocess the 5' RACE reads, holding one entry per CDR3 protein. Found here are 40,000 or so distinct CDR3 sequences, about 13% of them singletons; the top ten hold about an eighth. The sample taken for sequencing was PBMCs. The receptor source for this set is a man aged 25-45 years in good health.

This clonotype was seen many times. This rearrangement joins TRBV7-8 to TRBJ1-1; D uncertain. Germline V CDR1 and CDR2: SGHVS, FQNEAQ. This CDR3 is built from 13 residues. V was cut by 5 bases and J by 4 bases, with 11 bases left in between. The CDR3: CASSVLVGTEAFF. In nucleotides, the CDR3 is TGTGCCAGCAGCGTACTAGTCGGCACTGAAGCTTTCTTT.

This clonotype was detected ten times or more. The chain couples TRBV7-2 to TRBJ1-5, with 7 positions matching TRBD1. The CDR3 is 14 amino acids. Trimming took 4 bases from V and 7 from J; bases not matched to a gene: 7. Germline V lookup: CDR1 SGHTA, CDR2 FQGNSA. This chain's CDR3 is CASSSKTGPQPQHF. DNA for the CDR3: TGTGCCAGCAGCTCCAAGACAGGGCCCCAGCCCCAGCATTTT.

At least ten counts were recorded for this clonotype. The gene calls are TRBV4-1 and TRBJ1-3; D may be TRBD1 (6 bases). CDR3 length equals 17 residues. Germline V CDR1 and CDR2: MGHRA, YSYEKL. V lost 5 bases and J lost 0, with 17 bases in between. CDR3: CASSSPGGGYSGNTIYF. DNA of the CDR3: TGCGCCAGCAGCTCCCCCGGAGGGGGTTACTCTGGAAACACCATATATTTT.

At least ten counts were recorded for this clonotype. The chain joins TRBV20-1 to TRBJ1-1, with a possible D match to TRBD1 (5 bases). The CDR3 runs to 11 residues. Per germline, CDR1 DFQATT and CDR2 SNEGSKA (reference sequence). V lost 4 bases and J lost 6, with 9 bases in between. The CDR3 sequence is CSAKDRAEAFF. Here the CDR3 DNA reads TGCAGTGCTAAAGACAGAGCTGAAGCTTTCTTT.

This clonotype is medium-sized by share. In DNA, the CDR3 is TGTGCCACCAGCAGATCCCAAGGTGGATTCGAGGGGGGCGAGCAGTACTTC. It encodes CATSRSQGGFEGGEQYF. This chain links TRBV15 with TRBJ2-7; tentatively, D is TRBD1 or TRBD2 (6 bases each). Trimming took 2 bases from V and 6 from J, leaving 23 bases between them. CDR1 and CDR2 from the germline V gene are LNHNV and YYDKDF (reference sequence). There are 17 residues in the CDR3.

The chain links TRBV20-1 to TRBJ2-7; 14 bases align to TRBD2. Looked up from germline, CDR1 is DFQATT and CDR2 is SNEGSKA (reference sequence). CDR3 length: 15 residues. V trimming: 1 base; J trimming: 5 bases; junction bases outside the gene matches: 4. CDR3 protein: CSARGLTSGRDEQYF. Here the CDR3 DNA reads TGCAGTGCTAGAGGCCTGACTAGCGGGAGGGACGAGCAGTACTTC.

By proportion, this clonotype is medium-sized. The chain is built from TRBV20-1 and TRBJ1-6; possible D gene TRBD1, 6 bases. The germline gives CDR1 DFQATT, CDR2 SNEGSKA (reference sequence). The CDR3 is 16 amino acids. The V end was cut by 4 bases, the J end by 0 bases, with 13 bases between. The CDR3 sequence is CSATKRGSSYNSPLHF. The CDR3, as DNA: TGCAGTGCTACCAAAAGGGGGAGCTCCTATAATTCACCCCTCCACTTT.

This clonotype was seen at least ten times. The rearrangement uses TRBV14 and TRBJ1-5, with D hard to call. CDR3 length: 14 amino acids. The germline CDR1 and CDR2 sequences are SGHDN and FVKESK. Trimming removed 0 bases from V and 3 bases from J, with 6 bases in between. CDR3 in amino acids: CASSQERTNQPQHF. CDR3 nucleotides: TGTGCCAGCAGCCAAGAGCGCACCAATCAGCCCCAGCATTTT.

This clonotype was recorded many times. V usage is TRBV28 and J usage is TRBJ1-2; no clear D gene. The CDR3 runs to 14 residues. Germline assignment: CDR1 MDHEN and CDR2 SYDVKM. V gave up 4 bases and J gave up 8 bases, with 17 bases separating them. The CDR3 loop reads CASSSPPAMRGYTF. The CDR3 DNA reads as TGTGCCAGCAGTTCTCCTCCGGCCATGCGGGGCTACACCTTC.

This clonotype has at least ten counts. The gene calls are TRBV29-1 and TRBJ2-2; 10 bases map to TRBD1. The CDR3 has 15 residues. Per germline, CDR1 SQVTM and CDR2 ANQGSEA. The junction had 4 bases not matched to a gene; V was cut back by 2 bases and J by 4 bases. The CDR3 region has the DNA TGCAGCGTTGAAAGACAGGGGGCGCTCACCGGGGAGCTGTTTTTT. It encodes CSVERQGALTGELFF.

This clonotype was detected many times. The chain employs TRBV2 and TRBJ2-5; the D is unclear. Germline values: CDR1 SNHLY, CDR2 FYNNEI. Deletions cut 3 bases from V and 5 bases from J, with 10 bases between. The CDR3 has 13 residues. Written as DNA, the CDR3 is TGTGCCAGCAGTGACAACGGCAGGGAGACCCAGTACTTC. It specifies CASSDNGRETQYF.

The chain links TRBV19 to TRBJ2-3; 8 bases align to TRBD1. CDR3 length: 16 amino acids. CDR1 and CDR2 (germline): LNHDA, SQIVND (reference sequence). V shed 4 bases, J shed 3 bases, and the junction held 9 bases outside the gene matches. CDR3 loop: CASSTRTGFRTDTQYF. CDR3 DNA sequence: TGTGCCAGTAGTACCCGGACAGGGTTCCGTACAGATACGCAGTATTTT.

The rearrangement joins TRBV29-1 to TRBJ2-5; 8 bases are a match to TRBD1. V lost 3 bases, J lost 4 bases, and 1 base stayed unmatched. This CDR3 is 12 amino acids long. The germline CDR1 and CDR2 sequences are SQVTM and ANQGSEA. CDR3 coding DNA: TGCAGCGTTGAGGACAGGGTAGAGACCCAGTACTTC. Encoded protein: CSVEDRVETQYF. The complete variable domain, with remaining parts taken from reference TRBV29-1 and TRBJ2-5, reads SAVISQKPSRDICQRGTSLTIQCQVDSQVTMMFWYRQQPGQSLTLIATANQGSEATYESGFVIDKFPISRPNLTFSTLTVSNMSPEDSSIYLCSVEDRVETQYFGPGTRLLVL.